This TCR beta chain was recorded in a study of T cell responses to AZD1222 COVID-19 vaccine. This CDR3 is 16 amino acids long. J lost 10 bases, V lost 5 bases, and 19 bases had no gene match. From germline, CDR1 is LGHNT and CDR2 FRNRAP. Produced via immunoSEQ multiplex PCR; TCRdb's table is partial and in-frame only. The table lists some 110,000 clones, roughly 90% of them singletons. Specimen: peripheral blood, collected on day 0 of AZD1222 vaccination. The sequence was collected from an adult in good health. The J gene is TRBJ2-7, the V gene TRBV12-5, with 8 bases lining up with TRBD2. The CDR3 protein is CASGVRTRTSTRVQYF. The CDR3 DNA reads TGTGCTAGTGGTGTTCGGACCCGGACTAGCACAAGAGTACAGTACTTC.